The rows below give T cell receptor beta chains drawn from one sample of a study of cytomegalovirus exposure and HLA in healthy donors. This table comes from immunoSEQ multiplex PCR, and its TCRdb copy is limited to in-frame clones, with some not included. The sample holds a few hundred thousand clones, around 90% seen once. Source material: PBMCs. The origin of the receptors is a girl aged 2-10 years in good health and CMV-seronegative. Both conserved end residues are part of each CDR3. D genes are given only for firm matches. Not all rows give a size; the values are once, few, many and, for expanded clones, a class.

clone_size j_call d_call cdr3_length v_call cdr3_nt cdr3_aa
NA TRBJ2-5 TRBD1 14 TRBV30 TGTGCCTGGGACAGGGGCGCTTTGGGGGAGACCCAGTACTTC CAWDRGALGETQYF
NA TRBJ2-3 TRBD1 17 TRBV11-2 TGTGCCAGCAGCTTGGGGACAGGGGCCCATTACACAGATACGCAGTATTTT CASSLGTGAHYTDTQYF
NA TRBJ1-3 NA 16 TRBV12-5 TGTGCTAGTGGTTTGGTAACAGTCACCCACCGAAACACCATATATTTT CASGLVTVTHRNTIYF
NA TRBJ2-7 TRBD2 16 TRBV27 TGTGCCAGCAGTTTACTGGCTAGCGGGAGATGGTACGAGCAGTACTTC CASSLLASGRWYEQYF
NA TRBJ2-5 TRBD1 15 TRBV5-1 TGCGCCAGCAGCAAAGGACAGGGCGTCCAAGAGACCCAGTACTTC CASSKGQGVQETQYF
NA TRBJ1-1 NA 15 TRBV29-1 TGCAGCGTTGAATATCAGGGGTGGATGGACACTGAAGCTTTCTTT CSVEYQGWMDTEAFF
NA TRBJ1-4 TRBD1 16 TRBV6-1 TGTGCCAGCAGTGAAGAGTCCGGGACAGTTAATGAAAAACTGTTTTTT CASSEESGTVNEKLFF
NA TRBJ2-7 TRBD2 14 TRBV30 TGTGCCTGGAGTGTAGGACGGGGGGGCTACGAGCAGTACTTC CAWSVGRGGYEQYF
NA TRBJ1-1 NA 13 TRBV5-6 TGTGCCAGCAGACGGGGAATCGGGACTGAAGCTTTCTTT CASRRGIGTEAFF
once TRBJ2-3 NA 14 TRBV5-1 TGCGCCAGCAGCTATGGACTGAACACAGATACGCAGTATTTT CASSYGLNTDTQYF
NA TRBJ2-3 TRBD2 17 TRBV11-2 TGTGCCAGCAGCTTAGGACTAGCGGGGAGTAGCACAGATACGCAGTATTTT CASSLGLAGSSTDTQYF
NA TRBJ2-3 TRBD2 15 TRBV29-1 TGCAGCGTCCTAGCGGGAGGGAGGGGCCGCGGGGGGCAGTATTTT CSVLAGGRGRGGQYF
NA TRBJ1-6 NA 15 TRBV30 TGTGCCTGGAGGGAAGAGGCAGGGGTATATTCACCCCTCCACTTT CAWREEAGVYSPLHF
once TRBJ2-1 TRBD2 17 TRBV5-4 TGTGCCAGCAGCTCGGGACTAGCGGGACCCTCCTACAATGAGCAGTTCTTC CASSSGLAGPSYNEQFF
NA TRBJ2-2 NA 15 TRBV5-4 TGTGCCAGCAGCGTGGCAGGGGCGAACACCGGGGAGCTGTTTTTT CASSVAGANTGELFF
NA TRBJ2-5 TRBD1 13 TRBV5-4 TGTGCCAGCAGGAAGACAGGGGAAGAGACCCAGTACTTC CASRKTGEETQYF
NA TRBJ2-1 NA 14 TRBV29-1 TGCAGCGTTGAGGGTCCTAGCTCCTACAATGAGCAGTTCTTC CSVEGPSSYNEQFF
NA TRBJ1-1 NA 14 TRBV19 TGTGCCAGTAGTATTGTAGCAGGGTTTTCGGTAGCTTTCTTT CASSIVAGFSVAFF
NA TRBJ1-5 TRBD1 13 TRBV28 TGTGCCACCGGGACAGGGGGGAAGCAGCCCCAGCATTTT CATGTGGKQPQHF
NA TRBJ1-5 NA 12 TRBV5-6 TGTGCCAGCAGCATCGGAGATCAGCCCCAGCATTTT CASSIGDQPQHF
few TRBJ1-1 TRBD1 17 TRBV4-1 TGCGCCAGCGGATTTACACGTGGGACAGCGAGAAACACTGAAGCTTTCTTT CASGFTRGTARNTEAFF
NA TRBJ1-3 NA 13 TRBV6-1 TGTGCCAGCGGGCCATACTCTGGAAACACCATATATTTT CASGPYSGNTIYF
NA TRBJ1-1 NA 9 TRBV23-1 TGCGCCAGCAGGAACCCAGGCGCTTTT CASRNPGAF